Sequencing of this T cell receptor beta chain was carried out in a study of blood T cell repertoires in COVID-19. As for the study in general: Nucleic acid was either cDNA or gDNA, and it came from T cells, B-cell-depleted T cells, or PBMCs.

Method: immunoSEQ multiplex PCR; TCRdb's copy keeps in-frame clones and lacks some. This table has tens of thousands of clones, 70% to 90% appearing once. This receptor was taken from a human donor in a cohort sampled during active COVID-19. The sample comprised peripheral blood.

CDR3 in DNA: TGTGCCAGTAGTATAGCCCCGGGGAATCAGCCCCAGCATTTT. It is translated as CASSIAPGNQPQHF. V and J are TRBV19 and TRBJ1-5; D call uncertain. Trimming cost V 1 base and J 4 bases, with 8 bases left between them. The CDR3 is 14 residues long. Germline V gene lookup returns CDR1 LNHDA and CDR2 SQIVND (reference sequence).